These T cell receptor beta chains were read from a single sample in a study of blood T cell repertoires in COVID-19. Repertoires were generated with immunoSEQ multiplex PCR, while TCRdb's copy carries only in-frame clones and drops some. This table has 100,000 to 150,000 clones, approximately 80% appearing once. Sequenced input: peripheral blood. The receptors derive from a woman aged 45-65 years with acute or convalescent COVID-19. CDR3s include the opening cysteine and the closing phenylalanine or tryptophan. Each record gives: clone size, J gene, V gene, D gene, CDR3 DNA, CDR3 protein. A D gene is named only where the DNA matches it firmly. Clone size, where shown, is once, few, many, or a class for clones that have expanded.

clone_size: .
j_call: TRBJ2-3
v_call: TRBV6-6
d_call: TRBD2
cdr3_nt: TGTGCCAGCAGTCCTCGCGGAGCGGGGCTTAGCACAGATACGCAGTATTTT
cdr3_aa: CASSPRGAGLSTDTQYF

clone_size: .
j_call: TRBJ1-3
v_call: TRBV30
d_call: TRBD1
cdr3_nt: TGTGCCTGGAGTATTCCCCTACGACAGGGGGCCAGGTGGAACACCATATATTTT
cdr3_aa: CAWSIPLRQGARWNTIYF

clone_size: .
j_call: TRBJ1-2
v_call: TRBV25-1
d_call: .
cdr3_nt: TGTGCCAGCAGTGACCCCGGCAGGTACCATGGCTACACCTTC
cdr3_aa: CASSDPGRYHGYTF

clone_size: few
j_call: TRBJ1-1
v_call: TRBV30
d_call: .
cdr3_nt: TGTGCCTGGAGTGTACTTGGCAGGAGGGTTAGCACTGAAGCTTTCTTT
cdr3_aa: CAWSVLGRRVSTEAFF

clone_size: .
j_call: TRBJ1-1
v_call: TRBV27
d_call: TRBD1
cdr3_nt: TGTGCCAGCAGTTCCACCTCGGACAGGGGGCTGGAGACTGAAGCTTTCTTT
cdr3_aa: CASSSTSDRGLETEAFF

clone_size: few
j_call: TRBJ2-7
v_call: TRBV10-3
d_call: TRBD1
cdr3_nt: TGTGCCATCAGGGGACGAGGGGGCCACGAGCAGTACTTC
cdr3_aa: CAIRGRGGHEQYF

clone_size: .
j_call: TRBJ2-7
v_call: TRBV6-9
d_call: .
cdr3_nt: TGTGCCAGCAGTTACGGTTCTTCCGAGCAGTACTTC
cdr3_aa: CASSYGSSEQYF

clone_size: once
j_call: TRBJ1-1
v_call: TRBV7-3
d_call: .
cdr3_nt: TGTGCCAGCAGCACGGACACCACAACTGAAGCTTTCTTT
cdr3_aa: CASSTDTTTEAFF

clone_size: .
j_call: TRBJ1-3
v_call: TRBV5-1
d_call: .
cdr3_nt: TGCGCCAGCAGCTTGACAGGGTCTGGAAACACCATATATTTT
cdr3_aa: CASSLTGSGNTIYF

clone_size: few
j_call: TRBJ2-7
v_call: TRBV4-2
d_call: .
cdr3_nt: TGTGCCAGCAGCCAAGGGGTGGGGGACACGGACGAGCAGTACTTC
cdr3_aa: CASSQGVGDTDEQYF

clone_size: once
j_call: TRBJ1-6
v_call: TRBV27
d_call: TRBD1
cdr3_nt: TGTGCCAGCACCCCACGGGGACAGGGAGTCCGTTACGAGATAATCCTTTCACCCCTCCACTTT
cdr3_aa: CASTPRGQGVRYEIILSPLHF

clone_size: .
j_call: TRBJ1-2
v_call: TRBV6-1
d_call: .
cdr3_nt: TGTGCCAGCAGTGAACTCCAGGGTAGAGGCTACACCTTC
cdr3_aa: CASSELQGRGYTF

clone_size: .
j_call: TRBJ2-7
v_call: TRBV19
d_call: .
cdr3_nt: TGTGCCAGTAGTCCCGGGGACACTCGCTACGAGCAGTACTTC
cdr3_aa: CASSPGDTRYEQYF

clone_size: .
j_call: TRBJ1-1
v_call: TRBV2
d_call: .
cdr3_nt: TGTGCCAGCAGCATAAGGGGTCCAATGAACACTGAAGCTTTCTTT
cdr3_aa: CASSIRGPMNTEAFF

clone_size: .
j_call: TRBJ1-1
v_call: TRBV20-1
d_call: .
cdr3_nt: TGCAGTGCTATCAGAGGCACTGAAGCTTTCTTT
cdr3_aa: CSAIRGTEAFF

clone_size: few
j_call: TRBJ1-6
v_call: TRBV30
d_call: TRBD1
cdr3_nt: TGTGCCTGGAGTGTAGCCGGGGACAGGGGGCGGTCACCCCTCCACTTT
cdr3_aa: CAWSVAGDRGRSPLHF

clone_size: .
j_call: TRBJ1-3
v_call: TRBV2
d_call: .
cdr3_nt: TGTGCCAGCACCGAGGTAGGGAGAGGAAACACCATATATTTT
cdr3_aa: CASTEVGRGNTIYF

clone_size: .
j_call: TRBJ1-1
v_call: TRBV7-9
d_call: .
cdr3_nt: TGTGCCAGCAGCCCACTAACAGGGACCCACACTGAAGCTTTCTTT
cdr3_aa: CASSPLTGTHTEAFF

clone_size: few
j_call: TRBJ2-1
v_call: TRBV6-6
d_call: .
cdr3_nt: TGTGCCACAGCGGTTCGCTCCTACAATGAGCAGTTCTTC
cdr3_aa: CATAVRSYNEQFF

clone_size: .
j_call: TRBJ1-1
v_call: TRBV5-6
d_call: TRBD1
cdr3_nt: TGTGCCAGCTGCCCCCCGGGACAGGGGAACACTGAAGCTTTCTTT
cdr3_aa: CASCPPGQGNTEAFF

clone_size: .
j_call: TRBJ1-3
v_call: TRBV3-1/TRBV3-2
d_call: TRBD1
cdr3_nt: TGTGCCAGCGGGGATACAGGGGCTGGAAACACCATATATTTT
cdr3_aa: CASGDTGAGNTIYF

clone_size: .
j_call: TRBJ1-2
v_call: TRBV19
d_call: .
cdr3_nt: TGTGCCAGTTATCTCAGGGCTACCTCGATTAACTATGGCTACACCTTC
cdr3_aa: CASYLRATSINYGYTF

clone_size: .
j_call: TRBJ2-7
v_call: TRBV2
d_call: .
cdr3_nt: TGTGCCAGCAGTGAACGGGGGGCGCTCGCCTACGAGCAGTACTTC
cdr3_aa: CASSERGALAYEQYF

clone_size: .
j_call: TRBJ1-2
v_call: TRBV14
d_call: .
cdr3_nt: TGTGCCAGCAGCCAAGATCGGGGGAGGGCTAACTATGGCTACACCTTC
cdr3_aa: CASSQDRGRANYGYTF

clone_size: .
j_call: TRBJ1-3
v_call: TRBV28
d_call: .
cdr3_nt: TGTGCCAGCAGTTTCTCAGGAAATGGAAACACCATATATTTT
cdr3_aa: CASSFSGNGNTIYF

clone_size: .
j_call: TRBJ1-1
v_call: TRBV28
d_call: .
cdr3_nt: TGTGCCAGCAGTTTTAAGCGTCCGCTAACTGAAGCTTTCTTT
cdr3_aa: CASSFKRPLTEAFF

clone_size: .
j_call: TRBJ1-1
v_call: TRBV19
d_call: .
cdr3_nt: TGTGCCAGTAGTATTAGGGCAGGCCGGGGAATGATGAACACTGAAGCTTTCTTT
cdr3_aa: CASSIRAGRGMMNTEAFF

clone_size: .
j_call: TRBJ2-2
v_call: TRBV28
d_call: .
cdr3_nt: TGTGCCAGCAGTTTAGGGTCGGGCAGGGTGGACACCGGGGAGCTGTTTTTT
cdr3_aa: CASSLGSGRVDTGELFF

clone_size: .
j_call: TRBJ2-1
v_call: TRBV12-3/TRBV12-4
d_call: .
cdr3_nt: TGTGCCAGCAGTCTCCAGACTTACAATGAGCAGTTCTTC
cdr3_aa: CASSLQTYNEQFF

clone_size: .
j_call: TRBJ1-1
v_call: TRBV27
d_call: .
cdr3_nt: TGTGCCAGCAGGGCCCTGGGGCAGGGGACCGCTGAAGCTTTCTTT
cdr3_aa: CASRALGQGTAEAFF

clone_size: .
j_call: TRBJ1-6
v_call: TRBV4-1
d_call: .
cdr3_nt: TGCGCCAGCAGCCTAGCACCGGACTTTGGCCGTACCTATAATTCACCCCTCCACTTT
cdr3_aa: CASSLAPDFGRTYNSPLHF

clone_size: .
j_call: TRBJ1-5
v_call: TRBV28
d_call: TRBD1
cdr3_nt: TGTGCCAGCAAAACTCAGGGGGCCGGCAATCAGCCCCAGCATTTT
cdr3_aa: CASKTQGAGNQPQHF

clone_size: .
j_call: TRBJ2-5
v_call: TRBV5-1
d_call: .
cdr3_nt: TGCGCCAGCAGCTTGGGGGGGCGTTCGAAGACAGTCCAAGAGACCCAGTACTTC
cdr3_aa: CASSLGGRSKTVQETQYF

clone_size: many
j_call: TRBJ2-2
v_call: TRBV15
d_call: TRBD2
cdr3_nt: TGTGCCACCAGCAGAGCTTCTAGCGGGGTCACCGGGGAGCTGTTTTTT
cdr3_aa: CATSRASSGVTGELFF

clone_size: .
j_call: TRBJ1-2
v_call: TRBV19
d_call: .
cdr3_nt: TGTGCCACCACCCGCGGGGCGGGGTATGGCTACACCTTC
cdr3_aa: CATTRGAGYGYTF

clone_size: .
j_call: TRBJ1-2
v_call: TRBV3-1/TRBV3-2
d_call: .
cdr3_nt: TGTGCCAGCAGCCAAGATCCGGACAGCTACTATGGCTACACCTTC
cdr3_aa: CASSQDPDSYYGYTF

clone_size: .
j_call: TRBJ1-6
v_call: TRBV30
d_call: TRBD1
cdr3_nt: TGTGCCTCGAAAGGACAGGGACTATCACCCCTCCACTTT
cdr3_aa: CASKGQGLSPLHF

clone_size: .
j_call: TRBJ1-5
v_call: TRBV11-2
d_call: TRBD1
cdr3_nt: TGTGCCAGCAGCTCATCGGGACAGGGCAATCAGCCCCAGCATTTT
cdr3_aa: CASSSSGQGNQPQHF

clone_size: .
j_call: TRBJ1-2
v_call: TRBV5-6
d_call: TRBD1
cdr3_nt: TGTGCCAGCAGCATGATGGGACAGGGCGACTATGGCTACACCTTC
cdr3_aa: CASSMMGQGDYGYTF

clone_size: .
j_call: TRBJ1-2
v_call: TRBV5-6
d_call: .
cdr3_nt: TGTGCCAGCAGCTTGGGACAGAGAACTAACTATGGCTACACCTTC
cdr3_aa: CASSLGQRTNYGYTF

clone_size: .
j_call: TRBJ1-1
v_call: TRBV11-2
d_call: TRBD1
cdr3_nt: TGTGCCAGCAGCTCACTGGACAGGGGACCTGAAGCTTTCTTT
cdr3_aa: CASSSLDRGPEAFF